The next 6 T cell receptor beta chains were all read from a single sample in a study of blood T cell repertoires in COVID-19. This table comes from immunoSEQ multiplex PCR, and its TCRdb copy is limited to in-frame clones, with some not included. The sample shows about 160,000 clones, under 80% of them seen only once. Sequencing was carried out using peripheral blood. The receptors here all came from a man between 65 and 85 years old with acute or convalescent COVID-19.

This rearrangement joins TRBV12-5 to TRBJ1-1; tentatively, D is TRBD1 (6 bases). This CDR3 spans 15 amino acids. From germline, CDR1 is LGHNT and CDR2 FRNRAP. Trimming cost V 1 base and J 0 bases, with 9 bases left between them. In nucleotides, the CDR3 is TGTGCTAGTGGTTTGGGGACAGCCATGAACACTGAAGCTTTCTTT. Protein sequence: CASGLGTAMNTEAFF.

V usage is TRBV29-1 and J usage is TRBJ2-3, with TRBD2 matching over 7 bases. V was clipped by 4 bases and J by 4 bases; unmatched bases: 2. The V gene's germline CDR1 is SQVTM and CDR2 ANQGSEA. The CDR3 length is 12 residues. CDR3 sequence reads: CSVARESDTQYF. The CDR3 bases are TGCAGCGTTGCGCGGGAGTCAGATACGCAGTATTTT.

The chain is built from TRBV10-1 and TRBJ2-7; 7 nucleotides align to TRBD1. CDR1 is WNHNN and CDR2 is SYGVQD in the germline V gene (reference sequence). CDR3 length equals 12 residues. Trimming took 10 bases from V and 5 from J; bases not matched to a gene: 8. DNA of the CDR3: TGCGCCACCACGGACAGGCTCAACGAGCAGTACTTC. Its translation is CATTDRLNEQYF.

J is TRBJ2-5 and V is TRBV30; TRBD1 might be the D (5 bases). V was trimmed by 4 bases and J by 3 bases, leaving 12 bases between them. Germline-derived CDR1 and CDR2 are GTSNPN and SVGIG (reference sequence). The CDR3 contains 13 residues. CDR3 in amino acids: CAWTSQGEETQYF. CDR3 coding DNA: TGTGCCTGGACCTCCCAGGGTGAAGAGACCCAGTACTTC.

The rearrangement links TRBV7-2 to TRBJ1-1; a weak D match, TRBD1 (6 bases). The V end was cut by 1 base, the J end by 5 bases, with 17 bases between. In germline, CDR1 is SGHTA, CDR2 FQGNSA. The CDR3 sequence is 16 residues long. The CDR3 nucleotides are TGTGCCAGCAGCTTAGGTTTAGGGGGTCGGGCAACTGAAGCTTTCTTT. It translates to CASSLGLGGRATEAFF.

J is TRBJ2-2 and V is TRBV3-1 (or the pseudogene TRBV3-2); 10 bases align to TRBD2. With 2 bases clipped from V and 1 base from J, the junction kept 4 bases outside the gene matches. The germline V gene encodes CDR1 LGHDT and CDR2 YNNKEL (reference sequence). The CDR3 runs to 17 residues. The CDR3 bases are TGTGCCAGCAGCCAAATGGGACTAGCGAGGAACACCGGGGAGCTGTTTTTT. Residues: CASSQMGLARNTGELFF.